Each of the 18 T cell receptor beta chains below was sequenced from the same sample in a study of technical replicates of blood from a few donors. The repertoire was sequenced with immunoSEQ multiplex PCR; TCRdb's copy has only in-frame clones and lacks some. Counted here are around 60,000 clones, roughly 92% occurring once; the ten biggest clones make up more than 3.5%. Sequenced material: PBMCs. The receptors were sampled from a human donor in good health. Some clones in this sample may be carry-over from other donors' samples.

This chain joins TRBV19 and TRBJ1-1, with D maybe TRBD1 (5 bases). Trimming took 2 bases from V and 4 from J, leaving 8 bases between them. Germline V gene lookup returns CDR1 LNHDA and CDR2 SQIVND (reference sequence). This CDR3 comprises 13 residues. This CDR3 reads CASSIQGITEAFF. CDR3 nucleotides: TGTGCCAGTAGTATACAGGGTATCACTGAAGCTTTCTTT. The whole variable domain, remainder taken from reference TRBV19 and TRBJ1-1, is DGGITQSPKYLFRKEGQNVTLSCEQNLNHDAMYWYRQDPGQGLRLIYYSQIVNDFQKGDIAEGYSVSREKKESFPLTVTSAQKNPTAFYLCASSIQGITEAFFGQGTRLTVV.

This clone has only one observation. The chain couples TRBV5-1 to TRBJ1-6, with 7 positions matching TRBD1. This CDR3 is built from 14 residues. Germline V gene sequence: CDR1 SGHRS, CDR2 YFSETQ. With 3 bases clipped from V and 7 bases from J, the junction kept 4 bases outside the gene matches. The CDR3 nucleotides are TGCGCCAGCAGCTCGCAGGGACAGAATTCACCCCTCCACTTT. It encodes CASSSQGQNSPLHF.

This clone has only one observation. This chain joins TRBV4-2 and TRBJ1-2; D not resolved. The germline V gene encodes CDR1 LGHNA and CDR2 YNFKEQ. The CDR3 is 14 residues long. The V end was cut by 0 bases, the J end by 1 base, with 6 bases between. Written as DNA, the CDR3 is TGTGCCAGCAGCCAAGATCTCCTTAACTATGGCTACACCTTC. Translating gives CASSQDLLNYGYTF.

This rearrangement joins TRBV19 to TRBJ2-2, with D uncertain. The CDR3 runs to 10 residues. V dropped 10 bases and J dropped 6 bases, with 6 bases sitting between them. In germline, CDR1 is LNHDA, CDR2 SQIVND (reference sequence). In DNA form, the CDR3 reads TGTGCCACGGGTTCCGGGGAGCTGTTTTTT. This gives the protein CATGSGELFF.

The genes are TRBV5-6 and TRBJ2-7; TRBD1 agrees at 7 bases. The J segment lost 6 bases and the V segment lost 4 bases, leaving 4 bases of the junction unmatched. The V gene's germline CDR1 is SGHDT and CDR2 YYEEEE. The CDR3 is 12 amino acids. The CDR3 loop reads CASSLTGLEQYF. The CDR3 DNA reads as TGTGCCAGCAGCCTGACAGGGCTCGAGCAGTACTTC.

The CDR3 sequence is CASSPGTSGGADEQFF. CDR3 in DNA: TGTGCCAGCAGCCCCGGGACTAGCGGGGGGGCGGATGAGCAGTTCTTC. This rearrangement joins TRBV7-9 to TRBJ2-1, with 16 bases identical to TRBD2. This CDR3 is 16 amino acids long. The V and J ends lost 5 bases and 8 bases, in that order; junction bases with no gene match: 6. In germline, CDR1 is SEHNR, CDR2 FQNEAQ (reference sequence).

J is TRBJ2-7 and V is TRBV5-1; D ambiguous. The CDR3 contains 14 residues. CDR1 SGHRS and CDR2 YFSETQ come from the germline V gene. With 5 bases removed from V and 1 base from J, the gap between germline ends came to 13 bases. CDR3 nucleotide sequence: TGCGCCAGCAGGGCGGCTACGACGTCCTACGAGCAGTACTTC. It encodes CASRAATTSYEQYF.

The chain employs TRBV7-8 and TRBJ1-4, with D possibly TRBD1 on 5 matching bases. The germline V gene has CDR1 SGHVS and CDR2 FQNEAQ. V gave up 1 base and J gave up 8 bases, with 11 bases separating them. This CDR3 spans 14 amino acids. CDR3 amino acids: CASSLGGGGEKLFF. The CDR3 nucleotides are TGTGCCAGCAGCTTAGGTGGGGGAGGGGAAAAACTGTTTTTT. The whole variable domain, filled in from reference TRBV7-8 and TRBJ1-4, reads GAGVSQSPRYKVAKRGQDVALRCDPISGHVSLFWYQQALGQGPEFLTYFQNEAQLDKSGLPSDRFFAERPEGSVSTLKIQRTQQEDSAVYLCASSLGGGGEKLFFGSGTQLSVL.

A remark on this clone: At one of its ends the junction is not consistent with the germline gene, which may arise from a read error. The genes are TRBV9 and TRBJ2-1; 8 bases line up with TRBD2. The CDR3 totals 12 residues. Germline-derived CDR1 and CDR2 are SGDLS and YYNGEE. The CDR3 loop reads CASSVDAGGPVF. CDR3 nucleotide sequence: TGTGCCAGCAGCGTAGATGCGGGGGGCCCAGTCTTC.

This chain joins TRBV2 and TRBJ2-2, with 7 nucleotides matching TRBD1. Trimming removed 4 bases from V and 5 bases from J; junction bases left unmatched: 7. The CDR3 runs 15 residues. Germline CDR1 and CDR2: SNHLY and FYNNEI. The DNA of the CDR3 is TGTGCCAGCAGTGGGGCCGGGACAGTGACCGGGGAGCTGTTTTTT. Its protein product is CASSGAGTVTGELFF. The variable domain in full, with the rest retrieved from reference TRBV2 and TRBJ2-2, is EPEVTQTPSHQVTQMGQEVILRCVPISNHLYFYWYRQILGQKVEFLVSFYNNEISEKSEIFDDQFSVERPDGSNFTLKIRSTKLEDSAMYFCASSGAGTVTGELFFGEGSRLTVL.

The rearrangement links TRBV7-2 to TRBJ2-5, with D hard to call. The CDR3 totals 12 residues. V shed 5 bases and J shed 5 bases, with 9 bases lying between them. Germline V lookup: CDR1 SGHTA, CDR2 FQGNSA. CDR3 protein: CASSRSRETQYF. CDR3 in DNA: TGTGCCAGCAGCCGCTCGAGGGAGACCCAGTACTTC.

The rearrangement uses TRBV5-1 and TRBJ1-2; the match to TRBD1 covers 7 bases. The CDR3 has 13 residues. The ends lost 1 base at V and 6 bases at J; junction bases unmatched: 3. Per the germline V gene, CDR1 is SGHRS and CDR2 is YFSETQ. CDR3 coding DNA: TGCGCCAGCAGCTTGACAGGGGAGGATGGCTACACCTTC. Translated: CASSLTGEDGYTF.

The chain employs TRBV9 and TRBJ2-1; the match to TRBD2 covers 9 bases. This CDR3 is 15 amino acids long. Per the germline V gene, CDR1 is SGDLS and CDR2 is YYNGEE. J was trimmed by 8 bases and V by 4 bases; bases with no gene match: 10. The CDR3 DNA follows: TGTGCCAGCAGCCCCCGGGGACTAGCCGGCCATGAGCAGTTCTTC. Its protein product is CASSPRGLAGHEQFF.

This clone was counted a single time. In DNA form, the CDR3 reads TGCGCCAGCAGCTTGGGGTCTAGCGGGAAAGAGACCCAGTACTTC. Translation: CASSLGSSGKETQYF. The chain recombines TRBV5-1 with TRBJ2-5, with 9 bases matching TRBD2. The junction had 3 bases not matched to a gene; V was cut back by 0 bases and J by 3 bases. The CDR3 loop spans 15 amino acids. Germline V CDR1 and CDR2: SGHRS, YFSETQ.

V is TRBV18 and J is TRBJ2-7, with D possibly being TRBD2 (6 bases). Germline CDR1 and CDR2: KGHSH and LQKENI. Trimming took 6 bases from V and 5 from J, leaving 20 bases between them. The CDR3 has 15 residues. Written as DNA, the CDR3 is TGTGCCAGCTCCCCCGGTATGGGGGGTAGGAACGAGCAGTACTTC. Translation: CASSPGMGGRNEQYF.

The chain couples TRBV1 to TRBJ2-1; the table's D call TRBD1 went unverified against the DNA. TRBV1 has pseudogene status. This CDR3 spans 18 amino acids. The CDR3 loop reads CTSSRARDRGSSYNEQFF. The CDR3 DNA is TGCACCAGCAGCCGCGCGAGGGACAGGGGATCCTCCTACAATGAGCAGTTCTTC.

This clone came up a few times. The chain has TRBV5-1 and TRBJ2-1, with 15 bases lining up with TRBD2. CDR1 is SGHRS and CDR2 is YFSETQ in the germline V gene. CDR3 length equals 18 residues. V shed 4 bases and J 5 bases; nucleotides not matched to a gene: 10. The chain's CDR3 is CASSVGLAGGVLDNEQFF. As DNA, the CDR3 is TGCGCCAGCAGCGTGGGACTAGCGGGAGGAGTGTTGGACAATGAGCAGTTCTTC.

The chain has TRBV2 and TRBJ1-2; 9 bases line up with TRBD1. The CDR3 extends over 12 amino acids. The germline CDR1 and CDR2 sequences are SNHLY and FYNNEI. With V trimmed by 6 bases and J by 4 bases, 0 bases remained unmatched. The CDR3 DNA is TGTGCCAGCAGGGACAGGGGCTATGGCTACACCTTC. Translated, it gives CASRDRGYGYTF.